These 11 T cell receptor beta chains originate from one sample sequenced in a study of T-cell reconstitution after alpha-beta-depleted transplantation in children. During its preparation, the TCRbeta library received unique molecular identifiers. TCRdb redid the calling of the PCR reads with MiXCR, one entry per CDR3 protein. Of under 750,000 distinct CDR3 sequences listed, 23% were seen once; the top ten hold roughly 14%. The specimen comprised PBMCs, mostly from graft donor cells, sampled 360 days after TCRalphabeta/CD19-depleted stem cell transplant. These receptors came from a boy younger than two who had a stem cell transplant for acute myeloid leukemia, so the T cells may come from the graft donor.

The genes are TRBV19 and TRBJ2-7, with a tentative D call TRBD1 (6 bases). The CDR3 runs 17 residues. Germline CDR1 is LNHDA and CDR2 is SQIVND (reference sequence). V lost 3 bases, J lost 2 bases, and 20 bases lay in between. In DNA, the CDR3 is TGTGCCAGTAGTATCCGACTTACCCGGGACATAACCTACGAGCAGTACTTC. Its protein is CASSIRLTRDITYEQYF. Complete variable domain (other parts from reference TRBV19 and TRBJ2-7): DGGITQSPKYLFRKEGQNVTLSCEQNLNHDAMYWYRQDPGQGLRLIYYSQIVNDFQKGDIAEGYSVSREKKESFPLTVTSAQKNPTAFYLCASSIRLTRDITYEQYFGPGTRLTVT.

The chain carries TRBV7-2 and TRBJ2-5; D gene ambiguous. CDR1 is SGHTA, CDR2 FQGNSA, per germline. The CDR3 runs to 14 residues. Trimming stripped 0 bases from V and 1 base from J, with 6 bases between. The CDR3 reads CASSLAPAQETQYF. CDR3 DNA: TGTGCCAGCAGCTTAGCCCCGGCCCAAGAGACCCAGTACTTC.

At least ten counts were recorded for this clonotype. The chain links TRBV3-1 to TRBJ2-4; possibly TRBD2 for D (5 bases). CDR1 is LGHDT, CDR2 YNNKEL, per germline (reference sequence). V lost 3 bases, J lost 0 bases, and 15 bases lay in between. The CDR3 has 17 residues. The CDR3 spells CASSQFGESQAKNIQYF. The CDR3, as DNA: TGTGCCAGCAGCCAGTTCGGGGAGAGCCAAGCCAAAAACATTCAGTACTTC.

V is TRBV12-3 or TRBV12-4 and J is TRBJ2-7, with TRBD2 matching 9 bases. The CDR3 contains 19 residues. V trimming: 0 bases; J trimming: 2 bases; junction bases outside the gene matches: 14. CDR3 sequence: CASSLALIPAGGPAYEQYF. CDR3 in DNA: TGTGCCAGCAGTTTAGCGCTAATCCCGGCGGGGGGGCCTGCCTACGAGCAGTACTTC.

Only a few counts were recorded for this clonotype. V is TRBV20-1 and J is TRBJ2-1; the match to TRBD1 covers 11 bases. The CDR3 length is 14 residues. Germline lookup yields CDR1 DFQATT and CDR2 SNEGSKA (reference sequence). Trimming cost V 5 bases and J 7 bases; bases outside gene matches: 7. The CDR3 bases are TGCAGTGCTGGGGGACAGGGGGAGCGGAATGAGCAGTTCTTC. It encodes CSAGGQGERNEQFF.

The gene calls are TRBV28 and TRBJ1-3; D remains unclear. The CDR3 is 13 amino acids. The germline gives CDR1 MDHEN, CDR2 SYDVKM. Trimming took off 5 bases at V and 0 bases at J, with 5 bases between the two ends. This chain's CDR3 is CASSDTSGNTIYF. In nucleotides, the CDR3 is TGTGCCAGCAGTGATACCTCTGGAAACACCATATATTTT.

This clonotype was seen at least ten times. The chain is built from TRBV6-5 and TRBJ2-7, with 14 bases matching TRBD2. This CDR3 region has 17 residues. Germline CDR1 and CDR2: MNHEY and SVGAGI. Unmatched junction bases numbered 9, after V lost 2 bases and J lost 6 bases. The CDR3 is CASSYSSHGLAGGEQYF. CDR3 in DNA: TGTGCCAGCAGTTACAGCTCACATGGACTAGCGGGAGGCGAGCAGTACTTC.

This sequence joins TRBV12-3 or TRBV12-4 and TRBJ2-7, with a tentative D call TRBD1 (5 bases). V gave up 1 base and J gave up 2 bases, with 12 bases separating them. The CDR3 totals 15 residues. The CDR3 is CASSLGQGLPYEQYV. The CDR3 DNA reads as TGTGCCAGCAGTTTAGGGCAGGGCCTACCCTACGAGCAGTACGTC.

This clonotype was picked up many times. The rearrangement joins TRBV28 to TRBJ1-5; D gene uncertain. The V end lost 10 bases, the J end lost 0 bases, and 16 bases lay between the germline ends. The CDR3 consists of 15 residues. CDR1 is MDHEN and CDR2 is SYDVKM in the germline V gene. The chain's CDR3 is CATIGFNYSNQPQHF. Written as DNA, the CDR3 is TGTGCCACAATCGGATTTAACTATAGCAATCAGCCCCAGCATTTT. The full variable domain, in which reference TRBV28 and TRBJ1-5 provide the parts outside the CDR3, is DVKVTQSSRYLVKRTGEKVFLECVQDMDHENMFWYRQDPGLGLRLIYFSYDVKMKEKGDIPEGYSVSREKKERFSLILESASTNQTSMYLCATIGFNYSNQPQHFGDGTRLSIL.

The chain links TRBV29-1 to TRBJ2-7; perhaps D is TRBD1 or TRBD2 (6 bases each). Trimming cost V 1 base and J 5 bases, with 18 bases left between them. CDR1 and CDR2 (germline): SQVTM, ANQGSEA. The CDR3 totals 15 residues. The CDR3: CSVEVVGGRFDEQYF. CDR3 bases: TGCAGCGTTGAAGTGGTTGGGGGGCGGTTCGACGAGCAGTACTTC.

This clonotype was found a few times. The J gene is TRBJ2-7, the V gene TRBV28, with 7 bases matching TRBD1. With 3 bases clipped from V and 4 bases from J, the junction kept 6 bases outside the gene matches. CDR1 is MDHEN and CDR2 is SYDVKM in the germline V gene. The CDR3 runs to 14 residues. For the CDR3, the DNA is TGTGCCAGCAGTTTTGTAGGGACAGCTTACGAGCAGTACGTC. Protein sequence: CASSFVGTAYEQYV.